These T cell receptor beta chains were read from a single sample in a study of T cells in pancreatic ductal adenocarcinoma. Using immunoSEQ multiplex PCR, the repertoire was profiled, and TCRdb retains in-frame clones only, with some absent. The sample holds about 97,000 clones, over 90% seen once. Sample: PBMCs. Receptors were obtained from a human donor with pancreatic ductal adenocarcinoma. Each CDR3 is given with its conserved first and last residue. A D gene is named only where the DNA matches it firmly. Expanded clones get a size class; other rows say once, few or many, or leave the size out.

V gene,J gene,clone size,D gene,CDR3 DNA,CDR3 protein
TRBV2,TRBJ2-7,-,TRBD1,TGTGCCAGCAGCCAGACAGGGGTTCCCTACGAGCAGTACTTC,CASSQTGVPYEQYF
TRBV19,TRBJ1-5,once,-,TGTGCCAGTACCTATGGGGGGGGCAATCAGCCCCAGCATTTT,CASTYGGGNQPQHF
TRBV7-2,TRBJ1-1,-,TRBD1,TGTGCCAGCAGCTTACAGGGGGCAGGTGAAGCTTTCTTT,CASSLQGAGEAFF
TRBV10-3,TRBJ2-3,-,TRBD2,TGTGCCTCAGCGGGAGGAGCGGATACGCAGTATTTT,CASAGGADTQYF
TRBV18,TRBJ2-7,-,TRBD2,TGTGCCAGCTCATTACAACTAGCGGGAGGTTACGAGCAGTACTTC,CASSLQLAGGYEQYF
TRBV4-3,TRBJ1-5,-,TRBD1,TGCGCCAGCAGCCCAGACAGGGATCAGCCCCAGCATTTT,CASSPDRDQPQHF
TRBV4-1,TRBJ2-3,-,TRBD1,TGCGCCAGCAGCCCTTTAGGGACAGGTGTAACAGATACGCAGTATTTT,CASSPLGTGVTDTQYF
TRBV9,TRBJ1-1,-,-,TGTGCCAGCAGCGTAGTTATGAACACTGAAGCTTTCTTT,CASSVVMNTEAFF
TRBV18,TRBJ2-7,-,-,TGTGCCAGCTCAGCCACAGGGATCTACGAGCAGTACTTC,CASSATGIYEQYF
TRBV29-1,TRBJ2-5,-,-,TGCAGCGTTGAACAACCTAGGAGAGGGAGAGAGACCCAGTACTTC,CSVEQPRRGRETQYF
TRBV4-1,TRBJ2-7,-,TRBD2,TGCGCCAGCAGCCAAGAACTAGCGGGAGGGGAGCAGTACTTC,CASSQELAGGEQYF